One and the same sample provided the 17 T cell receptor beta chains below, sequenced in a study of blood T cells in healthy people across ages. Sample-barcoded 5' priming and a J-beta primer mix drove a second PCR of roughly 6 to 12 cycles. In TCRdb, the 5' RACE reads were re-called with MiXCR into one record per CDR3 protein. The sample lists around 1.5 million distinct CDR3 sequences, around 55% occurring once. Sequencing was done on a sample of blood. Receptors were obtained from a man aged 18-30 years in good health.

In its sample, this clonotype was seen a few times. V gene TRBV4-3 combines with J gene TRBJ2-5; 12 bases fit TRBD2. CDR1 is LGHNA and CDR2 is YSLEER in the germline V gene. The CDR3 totals 14 residues. The ends lost 2 bases at V and 5 bases at J; junction bases unmatched: 0. In DNA form, the CDR3 reads TGCGCCAGCAGCCAAACTAGCGGGGGGGAGACCCAGTACTTC. Translation gives CASSQTSGGETQYF.

The chain uses TRBV7-2 and TRBJ2-3, with 7 positions matching TRBD1. The trim removed 3 bases at V and 8 bases at J, leaving 8 bases unmatched. The CDR3 runs to 14 residues. Germline V gene sequence: CDR1 SGHTA, CDR2 FQGNSA. CDR3 sequence (DNA): TGTGCCAGCAGCTTGTACAGGGGATCGGGTACGCAGTATTTT. Translated: CASSLYRGSGTQYF.

This chain links TRBV12-3 or TRBV12-4 with TRBJ2-2; D is perhaps TRBD1 (6 bases). The CDR3 totals 16 residues. V was trimmed by 5 bases and J by 2 bases, leaving 15 bases between them. CDR3 bases: TGTGCCAGCAGTCCCTGGGACACTGCCAACACCGGGGAGCTGTTTTTT. It specifies CASSPWDTANTGELFF.

This CDR3 reads CSARPQTSGRYNEQFF. The CDR3 region has the DNA TGCAGTGCTAGACCGCAGACTAGCGGGAGATACAATGAGCAGTTCTTC. V and J are TRBV20-1 and TRBJ2-1; 12 nucleotides match TRBD2. From germline, CDR1 is DFQATT and CDR2 SNEGSKA (reference sequence). The CDR3 has 16 amino acids. V shed 2 bases and J 4 bases; nucleotides not matched to a gene: 6.

The chain recombines TRBV5-1 with TRBJ2-5; 8 positions agree with TRBD2. J lost 5 bases, V lost 3 bases, and 9 bases had no gene match. CDR1 SGHRS and CDR2 YFSETQ come from the germline V gene. CDR3 length: 15 amino acids. Written as DNA, the CDR3 is TGCGCCAGCAGCTCCATACAGGGCGGGAGGGAGACCCAGTACTTC. This codes for CASSSIQGGRETQYF.

The chain couples TRBV25-1 to TRBJ2-1, with D perhaps matching TRBD1 (5 bases). In germline, CDR1 is MGHDK, CDR2 SYGVNS. V was pared by 3 bases and J by 6 bases, with 18 bases between. The CDR3 is 16 amino acids. As DNA, the CDR3 is TGTGCCAGCAGTGACCTCAGGGTGACCTCTCCCAATGAGCAGTTCTTC. Translated, it gives CASSDLRVTSPNEQFF. Full variable domain (outside the CDR3, taken from reference TRBV25-1 and TRBJ2-1): EADIYQTPRYLVIGTGKKITLECSQTMGHDKMYWYQQDPGMELHLIHYSYGVNSTEKGDLSSESTVSRIRTEHFPLTLESARPSHTSQYLCASSDLRVTSPNEQFFGPGTRLTVL.

This clonotype turned up a few times. The chain combines TRBV29-1 with TRBJ1-1, with a weak D call TRBD1 (5 bases). CDR3 length: 12 amino acids. Germline V CDR1 and CDR2: SQVTM, ANQGSEA. Trimming took 0 bases from V and 8 from J, leaving 10 bases between them. The CDR3 region has the DNA TGCAGCGTTGAAGATCTCAGACAGGAAGCTTTCTTT. It is translated as CSVEDLRQEAFF.

V usage is TRBV4-1 and J usage is TRBJ1-1, with D maybe TRBD1 (6 bases). CDR1 MGHRA and CDR2 YSYEKL come from the germline V gene. Trimming stripped 1 base from V and 3 bases from J, with 15 bases between. The CDR3 runs 16 residues. The chain's CDR3 is CASSQVQGPWDTEAFF. The CDR3 coding sequence is TGCGCCAGCAGCCAAGTCCAGGGGCCCTGGGACACTGAAGCTTTCTTT.

This clonotype was observed a few times. V and J are TRBV6-1 and TRBJ1-5, with D unclear. This CDR3 has 14 amino acids. V dropped 2 bases and J dropped 0 bases, with 5 bases sitting between them. CDR1 and CDR2 from the germline V gene are MNHNS and SASEGT. DNA of the CDR3: TGTGCCAGCAGTGAATTGGGTAGCAATCAGCCCCAGCATTTT. It encodes CASSELGSNQPQHF.

The gene calls are TRBV27 and TRBJ2-7; D unclear. V was cut by 0 bases and J by 2 bases, with 11 bases left in between. Germline assignment: CDR1 MNHEY and CDR2 SMNVEV (reference sequence). The CDR3 is made up of 15 amino acids. CDR3 coding DNA: TGTGCCAGCAGTTTATCCGGGCAGGATCCCTACGAGCAGTACTTC. Protein product: CASSLSGQDPYEQYF.

J is TRBJ1-5 and V is TRBV3-1; 9 bases agree with TRBD1. The CDR3 totals 18 residues. Germline-derived CDR1 and CDR2 are LGHDT and YNNKEL (reference sequence). The V segment lost 4 bases and the J segment 2 bases; nucleotides outside the gene matches: 12. In DNA form, the CDR3 reads TGTGCCAGCAGCCCAGGGACAGGGCTTGAAACCGGCAATCAGCCCCAGCATTTT. Translated, it gives CASSPGTGLETGNQPQHF.

This clonotype was observed once. The chain carries TRBV9 and TRBJ2-5; D not certain. Germline V gene data show CDR1 as SGDLS and CDR2 as YYNGEE. Trimming took off 0 bases at V and 2 bases at J, with 8 bases between the two ends. There are 14 residues in the CDR3. The CDR3 is CASSVALGQETQYF. The CDR3 nucleotides are TGTGCCAGCAGCGTAGCTCTGGGACAAGAGACCCAGTACTTC.

The chain uses TRBV5-5 and TRBJ1-2; D perhaps matches TRBD1 (5 bases). Germline CDR1 and CDR2: SGHKS and YYEKEE (reference sequence). Deletions cut 3 bases from V and 10 bases from J, with 10 bases between. The CDR3 is 11 amino acids. The CDR3 reads CASSSVGPYTF. Written as DNA, the CDR3 is TGTGCCAGCAGCTCTGTGGGGCCCTACACCTTC.

The CDR3 DNA reads as TGTGCCAGCAGCCTTAGCCGATTCTCCTACAATGAGCAGTTCTTC. It translates to CASSLSRFSYNEQFF. V usage is TRBV7-2 and J usage is TRBJ2-1; unclear D gene. Germline V CDR1 and CDR2: SGHTA, FQGNSA. Between the trimmed V and J ends, which lost 5 bases and 0 bases, there was a span of 11 bases. This CDR3 is built from 15 residues. Drawing the rest from reference TRBV7-2 and TRBJ2-1, the complete variable domain is GAGVSQSPSNKVTEKGKDVELRCDPISGHTALYWYRQSLGQGLEFLIYFQGNSAPDKSGLPSDRFSAERTGGSVSTLTIQRTQQEDSAVYLCASSLSRFSYNEQFFGPGTRLTVL.

The chain couples TRBV7-2 to TRBJ1-1; D is uncertain. The germline V and J ends were trimmed by 5 bases and 5 bases, with 12 bases remaining between them. Germline CDR1 SGHTA, CDR2 FQGNSA. CDR3 length: 13 residues. DNA for the CDR3: TGTGCCAGCAGCCCGGATCAGTGGACTGAAGCTTTCTTT. This gives the protein CASSPDQWTEAFF.

This clonotype showed up just a few times. This sequence joins TRBV2 and TRBJ1-4; D gene uncertain. V was pared by 5 bases and J by 4 bases, with 8 bases between. Germline loops: CDR1 SNHLY, CDR2 FYNNEI. CDR3 size: 13 residues. The CDR3 is CASSLPVNEKLFF. CDR3 in DNA: TGTGCCAGCAGTCTGCCGGTTAATGAAAAACTGTTTTTT.

This clonotype was observed a handful of times. This chain links TRBV10-2 with TRBJ2-5; perhaps D is TRBD1 or TRBD2 (6 bases each). Germline CDR1 and CDR2: WSHSY and SAAADI. With 2 bases removed from V and 3 bases from J, the gap between germline ends came to 16 bases. There are 16 residues in the CDR3. The CDR3 DNA follows: TGCGCCAGCAGTGAGCTGAGGGGGGCGTCCAAAGAGACCCAGTACTTC. This translates into CASSELRGASKETQYF.